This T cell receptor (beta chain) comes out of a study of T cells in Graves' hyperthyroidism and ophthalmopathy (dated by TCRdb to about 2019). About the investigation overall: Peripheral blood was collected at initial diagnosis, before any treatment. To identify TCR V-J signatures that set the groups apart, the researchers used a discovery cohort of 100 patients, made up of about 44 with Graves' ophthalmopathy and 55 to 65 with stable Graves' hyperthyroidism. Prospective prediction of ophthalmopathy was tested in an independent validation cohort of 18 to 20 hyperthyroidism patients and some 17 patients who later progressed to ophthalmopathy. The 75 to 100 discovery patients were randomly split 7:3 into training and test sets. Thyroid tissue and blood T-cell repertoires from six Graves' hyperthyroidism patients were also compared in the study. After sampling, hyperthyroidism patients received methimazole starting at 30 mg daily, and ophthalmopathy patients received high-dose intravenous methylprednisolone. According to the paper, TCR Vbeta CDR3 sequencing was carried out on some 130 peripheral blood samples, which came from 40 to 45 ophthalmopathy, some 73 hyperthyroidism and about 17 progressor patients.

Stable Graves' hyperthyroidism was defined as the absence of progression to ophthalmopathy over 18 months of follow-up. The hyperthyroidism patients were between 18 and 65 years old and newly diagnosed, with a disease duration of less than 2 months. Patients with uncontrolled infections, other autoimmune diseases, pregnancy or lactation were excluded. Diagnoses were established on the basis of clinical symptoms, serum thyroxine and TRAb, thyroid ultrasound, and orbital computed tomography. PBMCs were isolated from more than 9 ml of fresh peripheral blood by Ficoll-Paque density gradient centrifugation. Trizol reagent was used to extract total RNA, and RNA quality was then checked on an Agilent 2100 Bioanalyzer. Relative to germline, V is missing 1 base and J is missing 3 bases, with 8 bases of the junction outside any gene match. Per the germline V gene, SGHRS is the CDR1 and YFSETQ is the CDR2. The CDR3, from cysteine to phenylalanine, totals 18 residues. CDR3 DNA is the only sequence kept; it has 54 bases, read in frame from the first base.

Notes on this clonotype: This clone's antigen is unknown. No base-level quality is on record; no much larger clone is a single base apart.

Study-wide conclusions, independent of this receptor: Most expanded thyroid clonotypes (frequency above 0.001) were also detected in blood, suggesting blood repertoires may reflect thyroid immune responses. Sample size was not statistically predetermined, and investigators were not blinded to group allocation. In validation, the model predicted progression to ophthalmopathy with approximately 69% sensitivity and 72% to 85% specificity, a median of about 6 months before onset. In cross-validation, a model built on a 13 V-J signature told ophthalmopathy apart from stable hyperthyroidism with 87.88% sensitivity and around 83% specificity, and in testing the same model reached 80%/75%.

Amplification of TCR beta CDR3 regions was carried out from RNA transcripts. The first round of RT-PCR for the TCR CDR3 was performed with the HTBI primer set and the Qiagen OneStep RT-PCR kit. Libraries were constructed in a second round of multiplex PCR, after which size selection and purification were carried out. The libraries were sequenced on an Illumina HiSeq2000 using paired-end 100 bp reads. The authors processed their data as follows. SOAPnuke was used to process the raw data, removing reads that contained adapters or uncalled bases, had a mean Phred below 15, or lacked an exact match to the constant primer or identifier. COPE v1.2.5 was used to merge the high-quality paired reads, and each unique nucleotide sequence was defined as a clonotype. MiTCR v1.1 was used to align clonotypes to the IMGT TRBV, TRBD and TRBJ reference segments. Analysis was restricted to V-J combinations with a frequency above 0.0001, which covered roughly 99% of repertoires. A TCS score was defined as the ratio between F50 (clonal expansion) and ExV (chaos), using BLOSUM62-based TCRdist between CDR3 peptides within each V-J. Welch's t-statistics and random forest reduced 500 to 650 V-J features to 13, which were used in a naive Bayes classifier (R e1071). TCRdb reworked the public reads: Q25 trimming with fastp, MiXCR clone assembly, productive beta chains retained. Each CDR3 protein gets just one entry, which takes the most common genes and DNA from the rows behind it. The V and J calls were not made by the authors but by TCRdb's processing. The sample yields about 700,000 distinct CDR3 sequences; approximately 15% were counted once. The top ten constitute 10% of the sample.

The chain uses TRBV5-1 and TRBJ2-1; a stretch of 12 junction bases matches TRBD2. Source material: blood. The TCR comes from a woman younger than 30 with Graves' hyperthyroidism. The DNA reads TGCGCCAGCAGCTTGAGTCTAGCGGGAGGGTCCTACTACAATGAGCAGTTCTTC. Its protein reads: CASSLSLAGGSYYNEQFF.